Below are 26 T cell receptor beta chains sequenced from a single sample in a study of CD8+ T cells in alopecia areata. Extraction of RNA preceded its reverse transcription into cDNA, which served as the sequencing template. Only in-frame clones appear in the TCRdb table, and some are missing; sequencing was by immunoSEQ multiplex PCR. Among 150,000 to 200,000 clones listed, just under 65% were seen once. Treatment given: oral pan-JAK inhibitor, 5-10 mg twice daily. This specimen consisted of CD4+ T cells sorted from blood, obtained between weeks 47 and 50, from a patient treated with tofacitinib. These receptors originate from a human donor with alopecia areata.

This chain uses TRBV5-1 with TRBJ2-1, with D perhaps matching TRBD2 (6 bases). V was trimmed by 5 bases and J by 8 bases, leaving 17 bases between them. Germline V lookup: CDR1 SGHRS, CDR2 YFSETQ. The CDR3 covers 14 residues. CDR3 nucleotides: TGCGCCAGCAGTTCTCGGGGCCCGGGGGATGAGCAGTTCTTC. Its protein product is CASSSRGPGDEQFF.

The chain joins TRBV27 to TRBJ2-1; 11 bases fit TRBD2. V shed 6 bases, J shed 8 bases, and the junction held 15 bases outside the gene matches. From germline, CDR1 is MNHEY and CDR2 SMNVEV (reference sequence). The length of the CDR3 is 17 residues. DNA for the CDR3: TGTGCCAGCAGCCTTAGGTCGGCTAGCGGGGGGCGGGATGAGCAGTTCTTC. Amino acid sequence: CASSLRSASGGRDEQFF.

V and J are TRBV29-1 and TRBJ2-7, with 12 bases identical to TRBD2. Looked up from germline, CDR1 is SQVTM and CDR2 is ANQGSEA. J gave up 2 bases and V 6 bases, and 2 bases lay outside the gene matches. The CDR3 length is 13 residues. The chain's CDR3 is CSVRLAGAYEQYF. The CDR3 DNA reads as TGCAGCGTGAGACTAGCGGGGGCCTACGAGCAGTACTTC.

The gene calls are TRBV29-1 and TRBJ1-3; D gene ambiguous. The length of the CDR3 is 13 residues. Germline CDR1 and CDR2: SQVTM and ANQGSEA. Trimming shortened V by 6 bases and J by 2 bases, and 11 bases separated the two germline ends. The CDR3: CSVQILTGNTIYF. DNA for the CDR3: TGCAGCGTCCAGATCCTAACTGGAAACACCATATATTTT.

This clone was observed a handful of times. The chain carries TRBV11-2 and TRBJ2-1; the D is unclear. CDR3 length equals 11 residues. Germline values: CDR1 SGHAT, CDR2 FQNNGV. V shed 5 bases and J shed 2 bases, with 1 base lying between them. CDR3 bases: TGTGCCAGCAGCCCCTACAATGAGCAGTTCTTC. Residues: CASSPYNEQFF.

The V call is TRBV15, the J call TRBJ2-1; 7 positions match TRBD2. The ends lost 1 base at V and 6 bases at J; junction bases unmatched: 6. This CDR3 is 15 amino acids long. The germline CDR1 and CDR2 sequences are LNHNV and YYDKDF (reference sequence). CDR3 nucleotide sequence: TGTGCCACCAGCAGAGGGGGCGGGGGACCCAATGAGCAGTTCTTC. It encodes CATSRGGGGPNEQFF.

This clone was counted at least ten times. The chain carries TRBV7-9 and TRBJ2-7; D is uncertain. The CDR3 totals 12 residues. Germline V lookup: CDR1 SEHNR, CDR2 FQNEAQ (reference sequence). V was cut by 1 base and J by 6 bases, with 7 bases left in between. CDR3 amino acids: CASSLGVSEQYF. Here the CDR3 DNA reads TGTGCCAGCAGCTTAGGAGTGTCCGAGCAGTACTTC.

This clone appeared once. The chain uses TRBV11-2 and TRBJ2-5; tentatively, D is TRBD1 or TRBD2 (6 bases each). The CDR3 consists of 15 residues. Germline-derived CDR1 and CDR2 are SGHAT and FQNNGV. Deletions cut 0 bases from V and 5 bases from J, with 13 bases between. The DNA for the CDR3 is TGTGCCAGCAGCTTAGAGGGGGGCTCCCGGGAGACCCAGTACTTC. Translated, it gives CASSLEGGSRETQYF.

The chain combines TRBV2 with TRBJ2-7; a possible D gene is TRBD1 (5 bases). With 3 bases removed from V and 4 bases from J, the gap between germline ends came to 10 bases. The CDR3 has 13 amino acids. The V gene's germline CDR1 is SNHLY and CDR2 FYNNEI. The CDR3 coding sequence is TGTGCCAGCAGTGACCAGGGTCCGTACGAGCAGTACTTC. This codes for CASSDQGPYEQYF. The entire variable domain, with the rest obtained from reference TRBV2 and TRBJ2-7, is as follows: EPEVTQTPSHQVTQMGQEVILRCVPISNHLYFYWYRQILGQKVEFLVSFYNNEISEKSEIFDDQFSVERPDGSNFTLKIRSTKLEDSAMYFCASSDQGPYEQYFGPGTRLTVT.

V and J are TRBV29-1 and TRBJ2-2; 7 nucleotides match TRBD2. This CDR3 comprises 14 residues. Germline V gene sequence: CDR1 SQVTM, CDR2 ANQGSEA. Trimming at V came to 4 bases and at J to 1 base, leaving 3 bases not matched to a gene. The CDR3 is CSVGAGENTGELFF. CDR3 DNA: TGCAGCGTTGGGGCGGGGGAGAACACCGGGGAGCTGTTTTTT.

A single count supports this clone. The chain carries TRBV29-1 and TRBJ2-2; TRBD1 matches 9 bases. V was pared by 4 bases and J by 4 bases, with 4 bases of the junction left unmatched. This CDR3 comprises 14 residues. Germline CDR1 and CDR2: SQVTM and ANQGSEA. CDR3 coding DNA: TGCAGCGTTGTGGGACAGGGTTTCACCGGGGAGCTGTTTTTT. It codes for CSVVGQGFTGELFF.

The chain joins TRBV25-1 to TRBJ1-2, with unresolved D. The CDR3 covers 14 residues. Trimming took 2 bases from V and 4 from J, leaving 11 bases between them. Germline loops: CDR1 MGHDK, CDR2 SYGVNS. The chain's CDR3 is CASSEDHPSYGYTF. DNA for the CDR3: TGTGCCAGCAGTGAAGATCATCCTTCCTATGGCTACACCTTC.

The chain's CDR3 is CASSLSQETQYF. The CDR3 DNA reads as TGCGCCAGCAGCTTGAGTCAAGAGACCCAGTACTTC. The chain has TRBV5-1 and TRBJ2-5; D remains ambiguous. Trimming removed 1 base from V and 2 bases from J, with 3 bases in between. CDR3 length: 12 amino acids. Germline CDR1 SGHRS, CDR2 YFSETQ.

The table lists this clone with a count of one. The J gene is TRBJ1-1, the V gene TRBV29-1, with a weak D call TRBD1 (6 bases). CDR1 is SQVTM, CDR2 ANQGSEA, per germline. This CDR3 comprises 13 residues. Trimming pared 7 bases from V and 1 base from J, leaving 13 bases between. The chain's CDR3 is CSAAGQTNTEAFF. CDR3 coding DNA: TGCAGCGCCGCCGGACAGACGAACACTGAAGCTTTCTTT.

The chain employs TRBV25-1 and TRBJ2-6; a weak D match, TRBD2 (6 bases). The CDR3 extends over 16 amino acids. Trimming removed 6 bases from V and 0 bases from J, with 12 bases in between. The germline V gene encodes CDR1 MGHDK and CDR2 SYGVNS. The CDR3 DNA follows: TGTGCCAGCAGGCGGGATGGTAGCTCTGGGGCCAACGTCCTGACTTTC. It is translated as CASRRDGSSGANVLTF.

For this clone: At the DNA level, this CDR3 is encoded by other sequences in the same sample as well. The V gene is TRBV10-3, the J gene TRBJ1-1; unclear D gene. This CDR3 contains 12 residues. Germline CDR1 ENHRY, CDR2 SYGVKD. V was clipped by 6 bases and J by 0 bases, with 5 bases between them. CDR3 protein: CAISELNTEAFF. Written as DNA, the CDR3 is TGTGCCATCAGCGAGCTGAACACTGAAGCTTTCTTT.

This sequence joins TRBV27 and TRBJ1-2, with D possibly TRBD1 on 6 matching bases. Trimming removed 10 bases from V and 7 bases from J, with 16 bases in between. The CDR3 extends over 12 amino acids. Per the germline V gene, CDR1 is MNHEY and CDR2 is SMNVEV (reference sequence). CDR3 sequence (DNA): TGTGCCATTTGGGGGGCCACTGGTGGCTACACCTTC. Translation gives CAIWGATGGYTF.

The chain couples TRBV25-1 to TRBJ2-3; 11 nucleotides align to TRBD1. CDR3 length equals 15 residues. Germline-derived CDR1 and CDR2 are MGHDK and SYGVNS. V gave up 6 bases and J gave up 7 bases; unmatched junction bases: 9. The CDR3: CASSLLGQGVNTQYF. The CDR3 nucleotides read TGTGCCAGCAGCCTCCTGGGACAGGGGGTTAATACGCAGTATTTT.

The CDR3 is CASSRGVAGTDTQYF. The CDR3 DNA sequence: TGTGCCAGCAGCCGCGGGGTCGCGGGCACAGATACGCAGTATTTT. The chain recombines TRBV7-3 with TRBJ2-3; maybe TRBD2 (6 bases). There are 15 residues in the CDR3. Germline-derived CDR1 and CDR2 are SGHTA and FQGTGA. Trimming shortened V by 5 bases and J by 1 base, and 13 bases separated the two germline ends.

The chain has TRBV15 and TRBJ2-1; 8 nucleotides match TRBD1. The CDR3 covers 15 residues. V shed 1 base and J 6 bases; nucleotides not matched to a gene: 5. CDR1 and CDR2 from the germline V gene are LNHNV and YYDKDF (reference sequence). CDR3 in amino acids: CATSRAGTGINEQFF. For the CDR3, the DNA is TGTGCCACCAGCAGAGCCGGGACAGGTATCAATGAGCAGTTCTTC. Based on the CDR3 plus reference TRBV15 and TRBJ2-1, the full variable domain is DAMVIQNPRYQVTQFGKPVTLSCSQTLNHNVMYWYQQKSSQAPKLLFHYYDKDFNNEADTPDNFQSRRPNTSFCFLDIRSPGLGDTAMYLCATSRAGTGINEQFFGPGTRLTVL.

This clone has only a few counts. The chain links TRBV5-1 to TRBJ2-3; 13 nucleotides match TRBD2. Losses at the gene ends were 2 bases for V and 4 bases for J; bases not matched to a gene: 4. The germline gives CDR1 SGHRS, CDR2 YFSETQ. The CDR3 runs to 16 residues. The CDR3 bases are TGCGCCAGCAGCTTATCCGGGACTAGCGGGGCAGATACGCAGTATTTT. This gives the protein CASSLSGTSGADTQYF. Combining the CDR3 with reference TRBV5-1 and TRBJ2-3 gives the whole variable domain KAGVTQTPRYLIKTRGQQVTLSCSPISGHRSVSWYQQTPGQGLQFLFEYFSETQRNKGNFPGRFSGRQFSNSRSEMNVSTLELGDSALYLCASSLSGTSGADTQYFGPGTRLTVL.

This clone was seen a few times. This chain's CDR3 is CAISESVAGGRNEQFF. In nucleotides, the CDR3 is TGTGCCATCAGTGAGTCCGTGGCGGGGGGCCGCAATGAGCAGTTCTTC. V is TRBV10-3 and J is TRBJ2-1; TRBD2 matches at 8 bases. Germline V gene data show CDR1 as ENHRY and CDR2 as SYGVKD. This CDR3 region has 16 residues. Trimming at V came to 0 bases and at J to 6 bases, leaving 7 bases not matched to a gene.

This chain joins TRBV29-1 and TRBJ1-1; 8 nucleotides match TRBD1. V shed 4 bases, J shed 1 base, and the junction held 2 bases outside the gene matches. There are 13 residues in the CDR3. CDR1 is SQVTM, CDR2 ANQGSEA, per germline. This chain's CDR3 is CSVGTGGNTEAFF. The DNA of the CDR3 is TGCAGCGTTGGTACAGGGGGGAACACTGAAGCTTTCTTT. Full variable domain (missing parts from reference TRBV29-1 and TRBJ1-1): SAVISQKPSRDICQRGTSLTIQCQVDSQVTMMFWYRQQPGQSLTLIATANQGSEATYESGFVIDKFPISRPNLTFSTLTVSNMSPEDSSIYLCSVGTGGNTEAFFGQGTRLTVV.

This clone has only one observation. V and J are TRBV12-5 and TRBJ1-1; no definite D call. Trimming cost V 6 bases and J 11 bases, with 10 bases left between them. The germline V gene has CDR1 LGHNT and CDR2 FRNRAP. The CDR3 length is 10 residues. The CDR3 loop reads CASGLGFAFF. The DNA of the CDR3 is TGTGCTAGTGGCCTAGGGTTTGCTTTCTTT.

This chain joins TRBV5-5 and TRBJ2-6; no clear D. V shed 2 bases and J shed 1 base, with 7 bases lying between them. CDR3 length equals 15 residues. The germline V gene encodes CDR1 SGHKS and CDR2 YYEKEE (reference sequence). Here the CDR3 DNA reads TGTGCCAGCAGCTTTAGGGTATCTGGGGCCAACGTCCTGACTTTC. It translates to CASSFRVSGANVLTF.

This clone showed up many times. V usage is TRBV6-5 and J usage is TRBJ2-5; 8 nucleotides match TRBD2. V lost 7 bases, J lost 3 bases, and 4 bases stayed unmatched. The CDR3 has 13 amino acids. Germline-derived CDR1 and CDR2 are MNHEY and SVGAGI. CDR3 nucleotide sequence: TGTGCCAGCACGCGAGCGGGGGAAGAGACCCAGTACTTC. Translating it yields CASTRAGEETQYF.